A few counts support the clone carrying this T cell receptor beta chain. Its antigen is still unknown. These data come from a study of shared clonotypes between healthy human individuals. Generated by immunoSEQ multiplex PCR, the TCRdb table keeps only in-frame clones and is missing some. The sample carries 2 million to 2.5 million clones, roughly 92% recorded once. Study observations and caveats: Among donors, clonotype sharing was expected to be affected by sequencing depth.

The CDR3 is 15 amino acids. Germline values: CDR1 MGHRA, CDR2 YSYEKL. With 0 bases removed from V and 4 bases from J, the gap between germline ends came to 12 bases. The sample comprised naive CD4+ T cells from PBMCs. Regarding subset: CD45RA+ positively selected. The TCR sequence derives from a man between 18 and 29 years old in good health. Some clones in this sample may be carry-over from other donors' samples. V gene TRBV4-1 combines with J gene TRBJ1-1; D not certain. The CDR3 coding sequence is TGCGCCAGCAGCCAAGATGACGGTGGGGTCACTGAAGCTTTCTTT. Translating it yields CASSQDDGGVTEAFF.